Listed here are 16 T cell receptor beta chains from one sample, sequenced in a study of blood T cell repertoires in COVID-19. TCRdb's copy holds only in-frame clones and misses some; the assay was immunoSEQ multiplex PCR. In the table there are approximately 20,000 clones, 91% of which are singletons. The sequenced sample was peripheral blood. The receptors were sampled from a human donor in a cohort sampled during active COVID-19.

This clone was observed a single time. The rearrangement uses TRBV7-9 and TRBJ2-7; possibly TRBD2 for D (6 bases). Looked up from germline, CDR1 is SEHNR and CDR2 is FQNEAQ (reference sequence). V dropped 1 base and J dropped 4 bases, with 11 bases sitting between them. The CDR3 spans 14 residues. The CDR3 spells CASSLGLASYEQYF. The DNA for the CDR3 is TGTGCCAGCAGCTTAGGGCTAGCGAGTTACGAGCAGTACTTC.

The J gene is TRBJ2-1, the V gene TRBV5-1; D is possibly TRBD2 (6 bases). Trimming shortened V by 2 bases and J by 9 bases, and 21 bases separated the two germline ends. The CDR3 is made up of 16 amino acids. Germline CDR1 is SGHRS and CDR2 is YFSETQ. The CDR3 region has the DNA TGCGCCAGCAGCTTAAATGCCGGGCCCCTCGGGAGTGAGCAGTTCTTC. It encodes CASSLNAGPLGSEQFF.

The V call is TRBV11-2, the J call TRBJ2-7; 10 bases are a match to TRBD2. This CDR3 region has 15 residues. V trimming: 1 base; J trimming: 2 bases; junction bases outside the gene matches: 2. CDR1 is SGHAT, CDR2 FQNNGV, per germline. Written as DNA, the CDR3 is TGTGCCAGCAGCTTAGTACTAGCGGGAACCTACGAGCAGTACTTC. Amino acid sequence: CASSLVLAGTYEQYF. Looking up the rest from reference TRBV11-2 and TRBJ2-7 gives the full variable domain: EAGVAQSPRYKIIEKRQSVAFWCNPISGHATLYWYQQILGQGPKLLIQFQNNGVVDDSQLPKDRFSAERLKGVDSTLKIQPAKLEDSAVYLCASSLVLAGTYEQYFGPGTRLTVT.

This chain uses TRBV18 with TRBJ2-1; TRBD2 matches at 12 bases. The V gene's germline CDR1 is KGHSH and CDR2 LQKENI. V was pared by 1 base and J by 4 bases, with 5 bases of the junction left unmatched. The CDR3 is made up of 17 amino acids. The DNA for the CDR3 is TGTGCCAGCTCACCACTCCGGACTAGCGGGGAGTACAATGAGCAGTTCTTC. It translates to CASSPLRTSGEYNEQFF. Filled out from reference TRBV18 and TRBJ2-1, the complete variable domain reads NAGVMQNPRHLVRRRGQEARLRCSPMKGHSHVYWYRQLPEEGLKFMVYLQKENIIDESGMPKERFSAEFPKEGPSILRIQQVVRGDSAAYFCASSPLRTSGEYNEQFFGPGTRLTVL.

The chain links TRBV11-2 to TRBJ2-1; D remains ambiguous. With 4 bases removed from V and 2 bases from J, the gap between germline ends came to 15 bases. Germline CDR1 is SGHAT and CDR2 is FQNNGV. This CDR3 is 16 amino acids long. As DNA, the CDR3 is TGTGCCAGCAGCTCACATGCGGTGACTCCCTACAATGAGCAGTTCTTC. It codes for CASSSHAVTPYNEQFF.

The CDR3 DNA follows: TGTGCCAGCAGCGCCCGGTGGAACACTGAAGCTTTCTTT. This codes for CASSARWNTEAFF. This chain connects TRBV9 to TRBJ1-1; D is uncertain. Germline values: CDR1 SGDLS, CDR2 YYNGEE. V lost 3 bases and J lost 1, with 7 bases in between. The CDR3 has 13 residues.

The CDR3 sequence: CSARTDRDLHF. DNA of the CDR3: TGCAGTGCCAGGACAGATCGCGACCTCCACTTT. The chain couples TRBV20-1 to TRBJ1-6, with TRBD1 as a possible D gene (6 bases). The CDR3 length is 11 residues. The V gene lost 6 bases and the J gene lost 15 bases, with 15 bases spanning the gap. Germline-derived CDR1 and CDR2 are DFQATT and SNEGSKA (reference sequence).

The CDR3 loop is CAWSVDVGDRGGYTF. The CDR3, as DNA: TGTGCCTGGAGTGTTGACGTGGGAGACAGGGGTGGCTACACCTTC. The chain is built from TRBV30 and TRBJ1-2; 8 bases map to TRBD1. Trimming removed 0 bases from V and 7 bases from J; junction bases left unmatched: 10. CDR1 is GTSNPN and CDR2 is SVGIG in the germline V gene (reference sequence). This CDR3 region has 15 residues.

The chain employs TRBV28 and TRBJ1-2; tentative D call: TRBD1 (6 bases). The CDR3 contains 12 residues. Germline V gives CDR1 MDHEN, CDR2 SYDVKM. V lost 2 bases, J lost 8 bases, and 9 bases lay in between. Written as DNA, the CDR3 is TGTGCCAGCAGTTTAGCAGGGGTCGGCTACACCTTC. Translation: CASSLAGVGYTF.

V usage is TRBV28 and J usage is TRBJ1-1; perhaps TRBD1 as D (6 bases). Germline V gene sequence: CDR1 MDHEN, CDR2 SYDVKM. There are 12 residues in the CDR3. V gave up 6 bases and J gave up 5 bases, with 10 bases separating them. Written as DNA, the CDR3 is TGTGCCAGCAGGCAGGGGAAGACTGAAGCTTTCTTT. The encoded protein is CASRQGKTEAFF.

This chain links TRBV15 with TRBJ2-6; D is unclear. CDR3 size: 18 residues. Between the trimmed V and J ends, which lost 5 bases and 0 bases, there was a span of 17 bases. Germline CDR1 and CDR2: LNHNV and YYDKDF (reference sequence). The chain's CDR3 is CATSSPTPGNSGANVLTF. The CDR3 region has the DNA TGTGCCACCAGCTCGCCAACCCCAGGTAACTCTGGGGCCAACGTCCTGACTTTC. Supplemented by reference TRBV15 and TRBJ2-6, the full variable domain reads DAMVIQNPRYQVTQFGKPVTLSCSQTLNHNVMYWYQQKSSQAPKLLFHYYDKDFNNEADTPDNFQSRRPNTSFCFLDIRSPGLGDTAMYLCATSSPTPGNSGANVLTFGAGSRLTVL.

The V gene is TRBV18, the J gene TRBJ1-2; 11 nucleotides agree with TRBD1. Trimming removed 6 bases from V and 8 bases from J; junction bases left unmatched: 8. The CDR3 is made up of 14 amino acids. The germline V gene has CDR1 KGHSH and CDR2 LQKENI. In nucleotides, the CDR3 is TGTGCCAGCTCCCTCGGACAGGGGGCGAACGGCTACACCTTC. Its protein product is CASSLGQGANGYTF.

The V gene is TRBV5-6, the J gene TRBJ2-5, with no clear D. Deletions cut 4 bases from V and 0 bases from J, with 13 bases between. Per the germline V gene, CDR1 is SGHDT and CDR2 is YYEEEE. This CDR3 has 15 amino acids. DNA of the CDR3: TGTGCCAGCAGCCTCCAGTATTCGTACCAAGAGACCCAGTACTTC. Residues: CASSLQYSYQETQYF. The variable domain in full, completed from reference TRBV5-6 and TRBJ2-5, reads DAGVTQSPTHLIKTRGQQVTLRCSPKSGHDTVSWYQQALGQGPQFIFQYYEEEERQRGNFPDRFSGHQFPNYSSELNVNALLLGDSALYLCASSLQYSYQETQYFGPGTRLLVL.

V usage is TRBV15 and J usage is TRBJ1-1; TRBD1 is a possible D gene (5 bases). This CDR3 spans 14 amino acids. The V end lost 0 bases, the J end lost 4 bases, and 9 bases lay between the germline ends. Looked up from germline, CDR1 is LNHNV and CDR2 is YYDKDF (reference sequence). This CDR3 is CATSRDRGGTEAFF. Here the CDR3 DNA reads TGTGCCACCAGCAGAGATCGGGGGGGCACTGAAGCTTTCTTT.

This chain links TRBV29-1 with TRBJ2-5; 8 positions match TRBD2. CDR3 length: 12 residues. Germline trimming cut 4 bases from V and 2 bases from J; bases unmatched to any gene: 0. Germline V gene lookup returns CDR1 SQVTM and CDR2 ANQGSEA. CDR3 bases: TGCAGCGTTGGACTAGCGCAAGAGACCCAGTACTTC. It specifies CSVGLAQETQYF.

The chain has TRBV5-1 and TRBJ2-2; D possibly corresponds to TRBD2 (5 bases). The ends were cut back, 3 bases at V and 0 bases at J, with 9 bases in the middle. Germline loops: CDR1 SGHRS, CDR2 YFSETQ. The CDR3 is made up of 15 amino acids. The CDR3 bases are TGCGCCAGCAGCTCGGGAACATCGAACACCGGGGAGCTGTTTTTT. Protein product: CASSSGTSNTGELFF.